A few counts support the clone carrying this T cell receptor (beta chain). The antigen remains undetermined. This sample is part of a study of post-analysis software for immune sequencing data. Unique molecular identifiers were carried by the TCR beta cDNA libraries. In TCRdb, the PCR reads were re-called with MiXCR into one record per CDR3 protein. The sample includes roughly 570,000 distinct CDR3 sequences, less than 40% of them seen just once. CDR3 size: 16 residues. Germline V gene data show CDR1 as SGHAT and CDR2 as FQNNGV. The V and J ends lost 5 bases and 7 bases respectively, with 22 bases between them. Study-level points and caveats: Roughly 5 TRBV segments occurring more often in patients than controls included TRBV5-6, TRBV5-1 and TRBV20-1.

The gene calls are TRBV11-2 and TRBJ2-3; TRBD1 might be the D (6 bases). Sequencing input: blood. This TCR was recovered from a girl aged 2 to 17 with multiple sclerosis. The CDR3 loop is CASSNPGDGILNTQYF. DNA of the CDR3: TGTGCCAGCAGCAATCCAGGGGACGGGATCTTGAATACGCAGTATTTT.